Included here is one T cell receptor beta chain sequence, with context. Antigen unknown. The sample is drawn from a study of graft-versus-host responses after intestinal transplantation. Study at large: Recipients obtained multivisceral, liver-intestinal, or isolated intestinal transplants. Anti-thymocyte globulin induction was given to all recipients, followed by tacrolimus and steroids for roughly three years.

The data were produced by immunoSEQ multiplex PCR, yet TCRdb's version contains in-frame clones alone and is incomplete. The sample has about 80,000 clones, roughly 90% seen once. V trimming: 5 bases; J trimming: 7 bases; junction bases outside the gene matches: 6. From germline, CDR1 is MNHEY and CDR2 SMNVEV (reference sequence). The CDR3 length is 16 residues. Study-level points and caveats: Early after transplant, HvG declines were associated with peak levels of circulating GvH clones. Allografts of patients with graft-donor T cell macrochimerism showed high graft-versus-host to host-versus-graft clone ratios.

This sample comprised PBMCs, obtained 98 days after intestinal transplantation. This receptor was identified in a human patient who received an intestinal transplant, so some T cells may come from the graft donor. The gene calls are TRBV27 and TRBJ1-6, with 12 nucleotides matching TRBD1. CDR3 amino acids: CASSRGTGGGNSPLHF. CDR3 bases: TGTGCCAGCAGTCGAGGGACAGGGGGCGGAAATTCACCCCTCCACTTT.